Listed here are 22 T cell receptor beta chains from one sample, sequenced in a study of Ad26.COV2.S vaccination and SARS-CoV-2 variants. This table comes from immunoSEQ multiplex PCR, and its TCRdb copy is limited to in-frame clones, with some not included. The table shows about 140,000 clones, with 80% to 90% occurring only once. The sample consisted of peripheral blood, taken after recovery from COVID-19. The receptors were gathered from a human donor who had recovered from COVID-19.

This clone was picked up one time. J is TRBJ2-3 and V is TRBV6-6; tentative D call: TRBD2 (5 bases). Between the trimmed V and J ends, which lost 2 bases and 2 bases, there was a span of 11 bases. In germline, CDR1 is MNHNY, CDR2 SVGAGI (reference sequence). The CDR3 spans 15 residues. The CDR3 loop reads CASSYLGGTTDTQYF. Written as DNA, the CDR3 is TGTGCCAGCAGTTACCTCGGAGGCACCACAGATACGCAGTATTTT.

The DNA for the CDR3 is TGTGCCAGTAGTATAGAAGGGAGAAGTAGCAATCAGCCCCAGCATTTT. Amino acids: CASSIEGRSSNQPQHF. The rearrangement links TRBV19 to TRBJ1-5, with D hard to call. The CDR3 totals 16 residues. Per the germline V gene, CDR1 is LNHDA and CDR2 is SQIVND (reference sequence). V lost 0 bases and J lost 0, with 9 bases in between.

The chain has TRBV7-2 and TRBJ1-6; D is perhaps TRBD1 (6 bases). The V gene lost 2 bases and the J gene lost 2 bases, with 13 bases spanning the gap. CDR3 length equals 17 residues. Germline V lookup: CDR1 SGHTA, CDR2 FQGNSA. Here the CDR3 reads CASSLFGPGAYNSPLHF. In DNA form, the CDR3 reads TGTGCCAGCAGCTTATTTGGCCCAGGGGCCTATAATTCACCCCTCCACTTT.

CDR3 amino acids: CASSLRSGGKYF. The CDR3 nucleotides are TGTGCCAGCAGCTTAAGGTCCGGAGGGAAGTATTTT. The chain is built from TRBV13 and TRBJ2-3, with D maybe TRBD2 (6 bases). The CDR3 has 12 amino acids. The germline V and J ends were trimmed by 2 bases and 13 bases, with 13 bases remaining between them. Germline CDR1 is PRHDT and CDR2 is FYEKMQ (reference sequence).

The chain carries TRBV6-2 or TRBV6-3 and TRBJ2-3, with 8 bases fitting TRBD1. From germline, CDR1 is MNHEY and CDR2 SVGEGT. CDR3 length: 15 amino acids. V shed 6 bases and J 4 bases; nucleotides not matched to a gene: 9. The CDR3 sequence: CASSSGRGLSDTQYF. CDR3 nucleotide sequence: TGTGCCAGCAGCTCTGGCAGGGGGCTTTCAGATACGCAGTATTTT.

Here the CDR3 DNA reads TGCAGTGCTGGACAGGAAAGGGAAGCTTTCTTT. As protein: CSAGQEREAFF. The V gene is TRBV20-1, the J gene TRBJ1-1; TRBD1 aligns across 7 bases. Germline V gene sequence: CDR1 DFQATT, CDR2 SNEGSKA (reference sequence). J gave up 8 bases and V 5 bases, and 5 bases lay outside the gene matches. This CDR3 is 11 amino acids long.

The CDR3 region has the DNA TGTGCCAGCAGTTCCCAGGCGACTGAAGCTTTCTTT. It specifies CASSSQATEAFF. The chain combines TRBV6-5 with TRBJ1-1; no reliable D call. This CDR3 is built from 12 residues. Germline CDR1 reads MNHEY; CDR2 reads SVGAGI. V lost 4 bases to trimming and J lost 5 bases, with 8 bases between them.

The chain combines TRBV6-6 with TRBJ2-5; 12 bases are shared with TRBD2. This CDR3 is built from 15 residues. Germline assignment: CDR1 MNHNY and CDR2 SVGAGI (reference sequence). V lost 4 bases, J lost 4 bases, and 4 bases stayed unmatched. In DNA, the CDR3 is TGTGCCAGCAGTTCTAGCGGGGGGGCGGCAGAGACCCAGTACTTC. Amino acid sequence: CASSSSGGAAETQYF.

The chain uses TRBV7-2 and TRBJ2-2; D is uncertain. The CDR3 totals 15 residues. From germline, CDR1 is SGHTA and CDR2 FQGNSA. V lost 1 base to trimming and J lost 1 base, with 7 bases between them. DNA for the CDR3: TGTGCCAGCAGCTTAGGGCTTATGAACACCGGGGAGCTGTTTTTT. Translating gives CASSLGLMNTGELFF.

V usage is TRBV5-4 and J usage is TRBJ2-1; tentatively, D is TRBD1 (5 bases). The CDR3 runs 13 residues. Germline V CDR1 and CDR2: SGHNT, YYREEE (reference sequence). Trimming removed 2 bases at V and 7 bases at J, with 10 bases between. This CDR3 is CASSFLQVNEQFF. The CDR3 nucleotides read TGTGCCAGCAGCTTTCTACAGGTAAATGAGCAGTTCTTC.

The chain carries TRBV5-8 and TRBJ2-1, with D possibly being TRBD2 (6 bases). This CDR3 has 12 amino acids. V gave up 4 bases and J gave up 8 bases, with 10 bases separating them. Germline V gives CDR1 SGHTS, CDR2 YDEGEE. The CDR3 is CASSPRRDEQFF. The CDR3 coding sequence is TGTGCCAGCAGCCCTAGGAGGGATGAGCAGTTCTTC. Full variable domain (outside the CDR3, taken from reference TRBV5-8 and TRBJ2-1): EAGVTQSPTHLIKTRGQQATLRCSPISGHTSVYWYQQALGLGLQFLLWYDEGEERNRGNFPPRFSGRQFPNYSSELNVNALELEDSALYLCASSPRRDEQFFGPGTRLTVL.

This sequence joins TRBV19 and TRBJ1-3; D is unresolved. Germline lookup yields CDR1 LNHDA and CDR2 SQIVND (reference sequence). Trimming cost V 3 bases and J 5 bases, with 14 bases left between them. The CDR3 runs 15 residues. CDR3: CASSIVPSSRNTIYF. In nucleotides, the CDR3 is TGTGCCAGTAGTATCGTCCCGAGTAGTCGAAACACCATATATTTT.

The V and J genes are TRBV5-5 and TRBJ1-1, with 9 bases matching TRBD1. The CDR3 contains 13 residues. After removal of 4 bases from V and 7 bases from J, the junction contained 5 bases not matched to a gene. The germline gives CDR1 SGHKS, CDR2 YYEKEE (reference sequence). The CDR3 region is CASSRDRVGEAFF. CDR3 in DNA: TGTGCCAGCAGCCGGGACAGGGTGGGTGAAGCTTTCTTT.

The chain joins TRBV5-1 to TRBJ2-1, with 12 bases fitting TRBD2. V lost 1 base, J lost 7 bases, and 3 bases stayed unmatched. CDR1 is SGHRS and CDR2 is YFSETQ in the germline V gene. This CDR3 has 15 amino acids. This CDR3 is CASSLLAGGKNEQFF. CDR3 in DNA: TGCGCCAGCAGCTTGCTAGCGGGGGGGAAGAATGAGCAGTTCTTC. Full variable domain (rest looked up from reference TRBV5-1 and TRBJ2-1): KAGVTQTPRYLIKTRGQQVTLSCSPISGHRSVSWYQQTPGQGLQFLFEYFSETQRNKGNFPGRFSGRQFSNSRSEMNVSTLELGDSALYLCASSLLAGGKNEQFFGPGTRLTVL.

V is TRBV27 and J is TRBJ1-1; TRBD1 might be the D (6 bases). The germline gives CDR1 MNHEY, CDR2 SMNVEV (reference sequence). The CDR3 covers 15 residues. Trimming left V 6 bases short and J 4 bases short, with 18 bases between. CDR3 amino acids: CASSPRGGFFTEAFF. In DNA, the CDR3 is TGTGCCAGCAGCCCCAGGGGCGGGTTTTTCACTGAAGCTTTCTTT.

The genes are TRBV18 and TRBJ1-4, with D tentatively TRBD1 (5 bases). The V and J ends lost 4 bases and 8 bases respectively, with 17 bases between them. The germline V gene encodes CDR1 KGHSH and CDR2 LQKENI. The CDR3 contains 15 residues. The CDR3 protein is CASSLPGSQVEKLFF. CDR3 coding DNA: TGTGCCAGCTCACTCCCAGGGTCTCAGGTAGAAAAACTGTTTTTT.

The chain is built from TRBV30 and TRBJ2-5; either TRBD1 or TRBD2 may supply D (7 bases each). The germline V and J ends were trimmed by 4 bases and 5 bases, with 17 bases remaining between them. Per the germline V gene, CDR1 is GTSNPN and CDR2 is SVGIG (reference sequence). CDR3 length equals 14 residues. CDR3 loop: CAWTIGQGGETQYF. CDR3 DNA: TGTGCCTGGACCATTGGGCAGGGGGGGGAGACCCAGTACTTC.

This rearrangement joins TRBV2 to TRBJ2-3; TRBD2 matches 11 bases. CDR3 size: 15 residues. Germline loops: CDR1 SNHLY, CDR2 FYNNEI. Trimming at V came to 4 bases and at J to 5 bases, leaving 5 bases not matched to a gene. CDR3 loop: CASSARLAGIDTQYF. As DNA, the CDR3 is TGTGCCAGCAGTGCAAGACTAGCGGGGATAGATACGCAGTATTTT.

The chain couples TRBV7-2 to TRBJ2-2; D is undetermined. This CDR3 has 14 amino acids. Trimming took off 2 bases at V and 1 base at J, with 5 bases between the two ends. In germline, CDR1 is SGHTA, CDR2 FQGNSA. Here the CDR3 reads CASSLFQNTGELFF. As DNA, the CDR3 is TGTGCCAGCAGCTTATTTCAGAACACCGGGGAGCTGTTTTTT.

The J gene is TRBJ2-7, the V gene TRBV28, with no clear D. CDR1 is MDHEN, CDR2 SYDVKM, per germline. This CDR3 has 12 residues. The V end lost 5 bases, the J end lost 4 bases, and 9 bases lay between the germline ends. This CDR3 reads CASSDARYEQYF. CDR3 sequence (DNA): TGTGCCAGCAGTGACGCCAGATACGAGCAGTACTTC.

The CDR3 region has the DNA TGCGCCAGCAGTGGGGCTAAGACTAGCATAGCTGATACGCAGTATTTT. Its translation is CASSGAKTSIADTQYF. The chain links TRBV10-1 to TRBJ2-3; 7 nucleotides agree with TRBD2. V dropped 4 bases and J dropped 6; count of bases not matched to a gene: 13. Germline V lookup: CDR1 WNHNN, CDR2 SYGVQD (reference sequence). There are 16 residues in the CDR3.

This chain links TRBV6-5 with TRBJ2-7, with TRBD2 as a possible D gene (5 bases). This CDR3 has 12 residues. V lost 3 bases, J lost 3 bases, and 6 bases lay in between. Germline CDR1 and CDR2: MNHEY and SVGAGI. The CDR3 DNA reads TGTGCCAGCAGTTATGAGGGCTACGAGCAGTACTTC. It codes for CASSYEGYEQYF.